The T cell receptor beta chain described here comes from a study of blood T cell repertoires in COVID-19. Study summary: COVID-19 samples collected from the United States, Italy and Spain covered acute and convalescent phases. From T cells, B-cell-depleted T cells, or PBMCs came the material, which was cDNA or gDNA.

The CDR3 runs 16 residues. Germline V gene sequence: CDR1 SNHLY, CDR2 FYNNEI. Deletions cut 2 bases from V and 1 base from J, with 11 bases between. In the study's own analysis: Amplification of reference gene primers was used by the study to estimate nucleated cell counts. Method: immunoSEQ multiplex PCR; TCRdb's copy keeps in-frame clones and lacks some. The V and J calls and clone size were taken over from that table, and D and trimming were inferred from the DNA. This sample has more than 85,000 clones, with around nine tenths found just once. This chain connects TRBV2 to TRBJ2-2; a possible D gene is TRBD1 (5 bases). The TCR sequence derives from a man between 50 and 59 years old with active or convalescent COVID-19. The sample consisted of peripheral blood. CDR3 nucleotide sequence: TGTGCCAGCAGTGAATCCAGGGTCGAGAACACCGGGGAGCTGTTTTTT. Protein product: CASSESRVENTGELFF. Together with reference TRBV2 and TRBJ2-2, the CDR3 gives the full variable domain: EPEVTQTPSHQVTQMGQEVILRCVPISNHLYFYWYRQILGQKVEFLVSFYNNEISEKSEIFDDQFSVERPDGSNFTLKIRSTKLEDSAMYFCASSESRVENTGELFFGEGSRLTVL.